This TCR beta chain emerged from a study of CD4 T cells in relation to SARS-CoV-2 and coronaviruses. The overall study: After roughly 9 days of antigen culture, PBMC TCR beta CDR3s were sequenced. Findings of the study overall: About 65% of donors had memory CD4+ clonotypes crossrecognizing SARS-CoV-2 and common cold coronavirus spike. Crossreactive clones expanded significantly less to SARS-CoV-2 than monoreactive clones.

Germline V lookup: CDR1 LNHDA, CDR2 SQIVND (reference sequence). CDR3 length: 13 residues. V was pared by 2 bases and J by 3 bases, with 8 bases between. Comment on this clone: The antigen remains undetermined.

For approximately 10 days, 10^5 sorted CD4+ cells grew with T cell-depleted PBMCs and CEF. The table came from immunoSEQ multiplex PCR; TCRdb's copy has only in-frame clones and leaves some out. The sample includes about 37,000 clones, 82% seen only once; the top ten take 4.5%. The chain combines TRBV19 with TRBJ2-7; no clear D gene. Sequencing was done on a sample of naive CD4+ T cells from PBMCs, cultured in vitro. Indicated subset: naive CD4+ T cells isolated by negative enrichment. The sequence derives from an adult with COVID-19. CDR3 residues: CASSISWVYEQYF. As DNA, the CDR3 is TGTGCCAGTAGTATATCCTGGGTCTACGAGCAGTACTTC.